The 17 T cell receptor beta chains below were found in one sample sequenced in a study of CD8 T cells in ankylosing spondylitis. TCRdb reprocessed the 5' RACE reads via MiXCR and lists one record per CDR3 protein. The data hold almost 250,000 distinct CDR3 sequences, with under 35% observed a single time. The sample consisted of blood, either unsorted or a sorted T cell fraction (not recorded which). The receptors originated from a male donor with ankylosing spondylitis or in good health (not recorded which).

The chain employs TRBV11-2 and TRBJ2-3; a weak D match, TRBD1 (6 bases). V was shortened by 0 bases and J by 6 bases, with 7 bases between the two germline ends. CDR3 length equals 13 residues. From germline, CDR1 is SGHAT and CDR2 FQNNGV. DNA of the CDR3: TGTGCCAGCAGCTTAGAAACAGGGGATACGCAGTATTTT. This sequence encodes CASSLETGDTQYF.

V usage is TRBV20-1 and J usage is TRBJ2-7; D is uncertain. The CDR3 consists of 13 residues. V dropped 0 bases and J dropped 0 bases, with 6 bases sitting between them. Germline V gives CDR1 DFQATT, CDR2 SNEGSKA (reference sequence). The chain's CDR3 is CSARDIFSYEQYF. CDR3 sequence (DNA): TGCAGTGCTAGAGACATATTCTCCTACGAGCAGTACTTC.

CDR3 residues: CASSHSYTDTQYF. As DNA, the CDR3 is TGTGCCAGCAGTCATAGTTACACAGATACGCAGTATTTT. The chain recombines TRBV12-3 or TRBV12-4 with TRBJ2-3; D is uncertain. This CDR3 has 13 amino acids. With 5 bases removed from V and 2 bases from J, the gap between germline ends came to 8 bases.

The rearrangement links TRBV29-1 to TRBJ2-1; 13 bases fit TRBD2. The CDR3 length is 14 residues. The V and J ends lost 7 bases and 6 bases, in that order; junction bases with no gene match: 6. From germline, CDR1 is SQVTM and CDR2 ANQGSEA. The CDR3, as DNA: TGCAGCGCCGCGACTAGCGGGGGGTCCAATGAGCAGTTCTTC. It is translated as CSAATSGGSNEQFF.

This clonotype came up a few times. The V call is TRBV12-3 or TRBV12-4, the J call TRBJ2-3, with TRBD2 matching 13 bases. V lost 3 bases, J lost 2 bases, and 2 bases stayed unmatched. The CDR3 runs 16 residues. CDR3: CASSFGTSGDTDTQYF. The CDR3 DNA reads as TGTGCCAGCAGTTTCGGGACTAGCGGGGACACAGATACGCAGTATTTT.

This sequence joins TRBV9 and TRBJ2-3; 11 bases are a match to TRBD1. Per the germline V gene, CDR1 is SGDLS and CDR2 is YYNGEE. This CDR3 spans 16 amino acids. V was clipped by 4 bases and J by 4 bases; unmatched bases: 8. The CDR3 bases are TGTGCCAGCAGCCCACGCGGGGGACAGGGGGCAGATACGCAGTATTTT. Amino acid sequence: CASSPRGGQGADTQYF.

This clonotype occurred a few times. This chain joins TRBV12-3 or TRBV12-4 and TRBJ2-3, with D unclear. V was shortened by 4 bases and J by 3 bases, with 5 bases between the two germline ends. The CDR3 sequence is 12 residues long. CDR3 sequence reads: CASSSETDTQYF. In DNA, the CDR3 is TGTGCCAGCAGTTCCGAGACAGATACGCAGTATTTT.

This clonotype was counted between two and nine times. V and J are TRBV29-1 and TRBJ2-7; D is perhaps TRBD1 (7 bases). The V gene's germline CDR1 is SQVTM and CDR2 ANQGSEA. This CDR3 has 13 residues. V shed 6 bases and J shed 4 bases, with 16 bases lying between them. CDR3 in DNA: TGCAGCGTGGAGGGGACAGACCCGTACGAGCAGTACTTC. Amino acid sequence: CSVEGTDPYEQYF.

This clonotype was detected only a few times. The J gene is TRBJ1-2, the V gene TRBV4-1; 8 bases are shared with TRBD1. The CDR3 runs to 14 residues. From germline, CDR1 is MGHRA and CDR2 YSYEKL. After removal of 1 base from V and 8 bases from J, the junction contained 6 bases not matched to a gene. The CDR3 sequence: CASSQATGDGGYTF. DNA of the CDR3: TGCGCCAGCAGCCAAGCGACAGGGGACGGCGGCTACACCTTC.

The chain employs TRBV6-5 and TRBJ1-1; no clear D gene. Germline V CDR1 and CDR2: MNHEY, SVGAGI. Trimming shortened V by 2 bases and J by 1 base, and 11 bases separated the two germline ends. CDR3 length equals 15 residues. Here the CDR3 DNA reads TGTGCCAGCAGTTACGCTGGCAAAACGAACACTGAAGCTTTCTTT. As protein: CASSYAGKTNTEAFF.

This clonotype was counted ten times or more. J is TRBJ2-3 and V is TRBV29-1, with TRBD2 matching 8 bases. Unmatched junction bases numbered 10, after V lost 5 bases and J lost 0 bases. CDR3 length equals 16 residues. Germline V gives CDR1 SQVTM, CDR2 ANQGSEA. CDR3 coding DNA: TGCAGCGTTCCTCCACCCTTAGCGGGGAGCACAGATACGCAGTATTTT. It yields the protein CSVPPPLAGSTDTQYF.

The CDR3 spells CASSVDRDQPQHF. The CDR3 region has the DNA TGTGCCAGCAGCGTCGACAGGGATCAGCCCCAGCATTTT. The chain employs TRBV7-9 and TRBJ1-5; 7 positions agree with TRBD1. The CDR3 contains 13 residues. J was trimmed by 5 bases and V by 5 bases; bases with no gene match: 3. Per the germline V gene, CDR1 is SEHNR and CDR2 is FQNEAQ (reference sequence).

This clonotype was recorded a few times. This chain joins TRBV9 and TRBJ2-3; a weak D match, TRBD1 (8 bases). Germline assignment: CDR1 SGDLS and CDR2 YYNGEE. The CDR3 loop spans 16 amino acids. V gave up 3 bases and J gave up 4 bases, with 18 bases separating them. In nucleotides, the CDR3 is TGTGCCAGCAGCGCCTACAGGGGGGGACTCCCAGATACGCAGTATTTT. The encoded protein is CASSAYRGGLPDTQYF.

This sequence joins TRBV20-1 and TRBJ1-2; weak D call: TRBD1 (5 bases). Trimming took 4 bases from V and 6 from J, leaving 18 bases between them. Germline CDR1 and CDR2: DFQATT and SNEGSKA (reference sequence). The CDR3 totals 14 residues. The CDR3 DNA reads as TGCAGTGCTATAATAAACGCTGGGGGAGATGGCTACACCTTC. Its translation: CSAIINAGGDGYTF.

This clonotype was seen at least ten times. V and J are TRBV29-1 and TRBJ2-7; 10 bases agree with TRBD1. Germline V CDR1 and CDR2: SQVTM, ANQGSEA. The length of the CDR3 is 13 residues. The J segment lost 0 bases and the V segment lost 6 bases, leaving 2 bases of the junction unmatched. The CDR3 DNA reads TGCAGCGTACGGACAGGGGGCTCCTACGAGCAGTACTTC. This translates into CSVRTGGSYEQYF.

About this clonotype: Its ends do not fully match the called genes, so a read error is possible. CDR3 sequence: CASSYTSGNHETQYF. The CDR3 bases are TGTGCCAGCAGTTACACCTCAGGCAACCACGAGACCCAGTACTTC. The V gene is TRBV6-5, the J gene TRBJ2-5; D remains unclear. The CDR3 runs to 15 residues. CDR1 and CDR2 (germline): MNHEY, SVGAGI.

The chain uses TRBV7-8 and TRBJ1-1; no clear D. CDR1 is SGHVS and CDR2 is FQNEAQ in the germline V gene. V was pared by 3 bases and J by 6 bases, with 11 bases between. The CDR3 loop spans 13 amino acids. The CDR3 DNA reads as TGTGCCAGCAGCTTGGCAGCTTCCCCTGAAGCTTTCTTT. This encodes CASSLAASPEAFF.